These 6 T cell receptor beta chains originate from one sample sequenced in a study of OX40 agonist ivuxolimab in advanced cancers. Sequenced by immunoSEQ multiplex PCR; TCRdb stores in-frame clones only, minus some. Of 50,000 to 60,000 clones detected, 70% to 85% appear once; the ten largest clones hold over 1.3%. The sequencing here drew on CD4+ or CD8+ T cells sorted from blood, taken in a trial of the OX40 agonist ivuxolimab. Source of these receptors: an adult with an advanced solid tumor such as melanoma, head and neck, liver or kidney cancer.

This chain links TRBV4-1 with TRBJ1-5; D call uncertain. Per the germline V gene, CDR1 is MGHRA and CDR2 is YSYEKL. The V and J ends lost 1 base and 0 bases respectively, with 10 bases between them. CDR3 length: 16 amino acids. In DNA form, the CDR3 reads TGCGCCAGCAGCCAAGCCGTCATCTATAGCAATCAGCCCCAGCATTTT. It specifies CASSQAVIYSNQPQHF.

This clone was counted between two and nine times. The chain combines TRBV4-3 with TRBJ2-5; 9 bases map to TRBD2. Germline V gene data show CDR1 as LGHNA and CDR2 as YSLEER. V lost 1 base and J lost 5; bases outside the gene matches: 8. The CDR3 loop spans 16 amino acids. CDR3 residues: CASSQALAGRHETQYF. DNA of the CDR3: TGCGCCAGCAGCCAAGCCCTAGCGGGGCGCCATGAGACCCAGTACTTC.

This sequence joins TRBV19 and TRBJ1-6; TRBD1 matches 8 bases. Germline CDR1 is LNHDA and CDR2 is SQIVND (reference sequence). The CDR3 length is 14 residues. With 6 bases clipped from V and 8 bases from J, the junction kept 6 bases outside the gene matches. CDR3 coding DNA: TGTGCCAGTAGGGGACAGGCCCGGGATTCACCCCTCCACTTT. Encoded protein: CASRGQARDSPLHF.

The chain carries TRBV30 and TRBJ2-4, with 8 bases identical to TRBD2. Per germline, CDR1 GTSNPN and CDR2 SVGIG (reference sequence). Unmatched junction bases numbered 10, after V lost 3 bases and J lost 9 bases. The CDR3 sequence is 14 residues long. The CDR3 DNA is TGTGCCTGGAGGGACGCGGGACTAGTAAGCATTCAGTACTTC. Amino acid sequence: CAWRDAGLVSIQYF.

The table lists this clone with a few counts. The chain links TRBV7-9 to TRBJ1-1; 11 nucleotides agree with TRBD1. This CDR3 spans 15 amino acids. The germline CDR1 and CDR2 sequences are SEHNR and FQNEAQ (reference sequence). Trimming cost V 2 bases and J 5 bases; bases outside gene matches: 4. CDR3 in DNA: TGTGCCAGCAGCTTACGGACAGGGGGCCTGACTGAAGCTTTCTTT. Translated, it gives CASSLRTGGLTEAFF.

This chain links TRBV9 with TRBJ2-2, with D unclear. CDR1 and CDR2 from the germline V gene are SGDLS and YYNGEE. The CDR3 covers 14 residues. Trimming left V 3 bases short and J 8 bases short, with 14 bases between. CDR3: CASSAAWLAGELFF. The DNA of the CDR3 is TGTGCCAGCAGCGCAGCATGGCTCGCGGGGGAGCTGTTTTTT.